This T cell receptor beta chain was sequenced in a study of shared clonotypes between healthy human individuals. CD45RO negativity and positive selection for CCR7 defined naive CD8 cells, a population that excluded terminally differentiated effector memory CD45RA+ cells. Per germline, CDR1 SGHDT and CDR2 YYEEEE. Losses at the gene ends were 3 bases for V and 4 bases for J; bases not matched to a gene: 4. This CDR3 contains 14 residues. Libraries were prepared by immunoSEQ multiplex PCR; TCRdb keeps only in-frame clonotypes and omits some of them. The table records about 680,000 clones, under 95% of them present only once.

The chain joins TRBV5-6 to TRBJ2-7; TRBD1 agrees at 10 bases. This receptor was obtained from a young man in good health. The specimen was naive CD8+ T cells sorted from blood. This chain's CDR3 is CASSYGTGVYEQYF. In nucleotides, the CDR3 is TGTGCCAGCAGCTACGGGACAGGGGTTTACGAGCAGTACTTC.